The next 5 T cell receptor beta chains were all read from a single sample in a study of blood T cell repertoires in COVID-19. TCRdb's table, derived via immunoSEQ multiplex PCR, lists solely in-frame clones and lacks some. In the table there are just over 250,000 clones, 75% to 95% of which are singletons. The material sequenced was peripheral blood. These receptor sequences come from a person between 18 and 30 years old with COVID-19, enrolled during active disease.

V usage is TRBV3-1 (or the pseudogene TRBV3-2) and J usage is TRBJ2-2, with D maybe TRBD2 (6 bases). The germline V and J ends were trimmed by 3 bases and 5 bases, with 10 bases remaining between them. CDR1 and CDR2 (germline): LGHDT, YNNKEL (reference sequence). CDR3 size: 14 residues. The CDR3 bases are TGTGCCAGCAGCCAGACTAGTCAGACCGGGGAGCTGTTTTTT. Translating it yields CASSQTSQTGELFF.

The V and J genes are TRBV6-5 and TRBJ2-2; D possibly corresponds to TRBD1 (5 bases). This CDR3 is built from 15 residues. The V gene's germline CDR1 is MNHEY and CDR2 SVGAGI. V lost 0 bases and J lost 6, with 11 bases in between. This CDR3 reads CASSYSTLGPGELFF. Here the CDR3 DNA reads TGTGCCAGCAGTTACTCGACCCTGGGGCCCGGGGAGCTGTTTTTT.

V gene TRBV27 combines with J gene TRBJ2-7; D remains ambiguous. Deletions cut 3 bases from V and 4 bases from J, with 7 bases between. The CDR3 consists of 12 residues. The germline gives CDR1 MNHEY, CDR2 SMNVEV (reference sequence). CDR3 amino acids: CASSFSGYEQYF. The CDR3 DNA reads TGTGCCAGCAGTTTTTCCGGGTACGAGCAGTACTTC.

This clone has a single count. This chain connects TRBV2 to TRBJ1-6; a weak D match, TRBD1 (6 bases). The CDR3 is 21 residues long. V lost 2 bases to trimming and J lost 0 bases, with 23 bases between them. Germline V lookup: CDR1 SNHLY, CDR2 FYNNEI. Here the CDR3 reads CASSEIRLGQGRSSYNSPLHF. The CDR3 DNA reads TGTGCCAGCAGTGAAATCCGATTGGGGCAGGGGCGAAGCTCCTATAATTCACCCCTCCACTTT.

The CDR3 bases are TGTGCCAGCAGTTCTTATCGGACAGGGGCAGAGACCCAGTACTTC. Residues: CASSSYRTGAETQYF. The chain couples TRBV6-5 to TRBJ2-5; 9 nucleotides align to TRBD1. The CDR3 contains 15 residues. CDR1 and CDR2 from the germline V gene are MNHEY and SVGAGI. Unmatched junction bases numbered 7, after V lost 4 bases and J lost 4 bases.